This record covers a single TCR beta chain. These data are taken from a study of blood T cell repertoires in COVID-19. Looking at the study overall: T cells, B-cell-depleted T cells, or PBMCs provided the cDNA or gDNA that served as material.

This CDR3 spans 15 amino acids. Per the germline V gene, CDR1 is SGHAT and CDR2 is FQNNGV. Trimming removed 5 bases from V and 7 bases from J, with 21 bases in between. Sequenced by immunoSEQ multiplex PCR; TCRdb stores in-frame clones only, minus some. The sample consists of roughly 14,000 clones, around 90% of them appearing once. During active infection, Seattle patients enrolled and were then monitored through disease. The J gene is TRBJ2-7, the V gene TRBV11-2; D perhaps matches TRBD1 (6 bases). Sequencing input: peripheral blood. The clonotype originates from a woman aged 80 or older with COVID-19, enrolled during active disease. The CDR3 sequence: CASSRRGQWANEQYF. In nucleotides, the CDR3 is TGTGCCAGCAGCCGCAGAGGACAGTGGGCTAATGAGCAGTACTTC.